This passage covers 12 T cell receptor beta chains from one sample sequenced in a study of T cell clonotyping in hematopoietic cell transplantation. Method: immunoSEQ multiplex PCR; TCRdb's copy keeps in-frame clones and lacks some. The sample carries approximately 11,000 clones, 89% recorded once. Material: PBMCs, obtained 180 days after allogeneic stem cell transplant. These receptors all stem from a male patient between 60 and 69 years old who had an allogeneic stem cell transplant from an unrelated donor, so the T cells may come from the graft donor. Some clones in this sample may be carry-over from other donors' samples.

V and J are TRBV7-8 and TRBJ1-2; D gene uncertain. The CDR3 extends over 13 amino acids. Per germline, CDR1 SGHVS and CDR2 FQNEAQ. The germline V and J ends were trimmed by 5 bases and 1 base, with 8 bases remaining between them. The CDR3 region is CASSLPNNYGYTF. CDR3 in DNA: TGTGCCAGCAGCCTCCCCAATAACTATGGCTACACCTTC.

This rearrangement joins TRBV5-4 to TRBJ2-2, with TRBD1 identical over 8 bases. The ends lost 4 bases at V and 8 bases at J; junction bases unmatched: 13. Looked up from germline, CDR1 is SGHNT and CDR2 is YYREEE (reference sequence). CDR3 length: 16 amino acids. CDR3: CASSSPQQGASGELFF. As DNA, the CDR3 is TGTGCCAGCAGCAGCCCGCAGCAGGGGGCTTCGGGGGAGCTGTTTTTT.

The chain recombines TRBV5-6 with TRBJ1-1, with a possible D match to TRBD1 (6 bases). This CDR3 contains 13 residues. Looked up from germline, CDR1 is SGHDT and CDR2 is YYEEEE. V lost 4 bases and J lost 3, with 10 bases in between. Here the CDR3 reads CASSPYRDTEAFF. CDR3 coding DNA: TGTGCCAGCAGCCCTTACAGGGACACTGAAGCTTTCTTT. Full variable domain (rest looked up from reference TRBV5-6 and TRBJ1-1): DAGVTQSPTHLIKTRGQQVTLRCSPKSGHDTVSWYQQALGQGPQFIFQYYEEEERQRGNFPDRFSGHQFPNYSSELNVNALLLGDSALYLCASSPYRDTEAFFGQGTRLTVV.

In this sample, this clone turned up a few times. The chain has TRBV6-5 and TRBJ1-5; D gene uncertain. Germline values: CDR1 MNHEY, CDR2 SVGAGI. V lost 5 bases and J 0 bases, leaving 8 bases between the germline ends. The CDR3 is 14 amino acids. The CDR3 coding sequence is TGTGCCAGCAGTGAAAGAAGTAGCAATCAGCCCCAGCATTTT. Translated: CASSERSSNQPQHF.

This rearrangement joins TRBV7-2 to TRBJ1-2; 8 bases map to TRBD1. The V gene end was trimmed by 4 bases and the J gene end by 4 bases; junction bases not matched to a gene: 8. In germline, CDR1 is SGHTA, CDR2 FQGNSA. The CDR3 sequence is 15 residues long. The CDR3: CASSSIRGRFYGYTF. DNA of the CDR3: TGTGCCAGCAGCTCCATCAGGGGGCGCTTCTATGGCTACACCTTC.

The chain joins TRBV7-9 to TRBJ2-7; D is ambiguous. Germline values: CDR1 SEHNR, CDR2 FQNEAQ (reference sequence). CDR3 length equals 14 residues. Trimming took 5 bases from V and 5 from J, leaving 16 bases between them. CDR3 loop: CASSPTWVLDEQYF. The CDR3 region has the DNA TGTGCCAGCAGCCCCACTTGGGTCCTAGACGAGCAGTACTTC.

The DNA for the CDR3 is TGTGCCAGCAGCGGAGGGAAGAGGGCCGGCACAGATACGCAGTATTTT. Translation: CASSGGKRAGTDTQYF. The rearrangement joins TRBV9 to TRBJ2-3, with D possibly matching TRBD2 (5 bases). Deletions cut 3 bases from V and 1 base from J, with 15 bases between. Germline CDR1 is SGDLS and CDR2 is YYNGEE. The CDR3 sequence is 16 residues long.

The chain joins TRBV5-1 to TRBJ1-2, with a possible D match to TRBD1 (6 bases). The CDR3 runs 14 residues. CDR1 SGHRS and CDR2 YFSETQ come from the germline V gene. Trimming cost V 0 bases and J 8 bases, with 14 bases left between them. The CDR3, as DNA: TGCGCCAGCAGCTTGGATTCACAGGGACGCGGCTACACCTTC. It translates to CASSLDSQGRGYTF. Variable domain in full (rest from reference TRBV5-1 and TRBJ1-2): KAGVTQTPRYLIKTRGQQVTLSCSPISGHRSVSWYQQTPGQGLQFLFEYFSETQRNKGNFPGRFSGRQFSNSRSEMNVSTLELGDSALYLCASSLDSQGRGYTFGSGTRLTVV.

V and J are TRBV5-1 and TRBJ2-2; D is unclear. The CDR3 is 12 residues long. Trimming removed 4 bases at V and 4 bases at J, with 5 bases between. Germline V gene data show CDR1 as SGHRS and CDR2 as YFSETQ. The CDR3 DNA is TGCGCCAGCAGCCTCTCCACCGGGGAGCTGTTTTTT. Translated: CASSLSTGELFF.

The chain recombines TRBV10-3 with TRBJ1-6, with no clear D. The germline gives CDR1 ENHRY, CDR2 SYGVKD. The length of the CDR3 is 15 residues. The V end lost 10 bases, the J end lost 0 bases, and 13 bases lay between the germline ends. The DNA for the CDR3 is TGTGCCACCTCGGACGGAAGCTCCTATAATTCACCCCTCCACTTT. Encoded protein: CATSDGSSYNSPLHF.

The rearrangement joins TRBV7-6 to TRBJ1-6; 7 nucleotides agree with TRBD1. Unmatched junction bases numbered 5, after V lost 5 bases and J lost 7 bases. The CDR3 length is 14 residues. CDR1 and CDR2 from the germline V gene are SGHVS and FNYEAQ. The CDR3 DNA is TGTGCCAGCAGCCAGGGACAGAAGAATTCACCCCTCCACTTT. As protein: CASSQGQKNSPLHF.

The rearrangement uses TRBV9 and TRBJ1-2, with 9 bases lining up with TRBD1. Germline values: CDR1 SGDLS, CDR2 YYNGEE. This CDR3 contains 13 residues. The ends lost 5 bases at V and 1 base at J; junction bases unmatched: 0. The CDR3 sequence: CASRDRGNYGYTF. The CDR3 DNA reads as TGTGCCAGCAGGGACAGGGGTAACTATGGCTACACCTTC.